Listed below are T cell receptor beta chains from one sample, sequenced in a study of beta chain features in type 1 diabetes. Generated by immunoSEQ multiplex PCR, the TCRdb table keeps only in-frame clones and is missing some. The table lists approximately 470,000 clones, 30% of them singletons. The sequencing sample was made of naive CD4+ T cells from blood. The receptors here all came from a man between 18 and 29 years old in good health. CDR3s include the opening cysteine and the closing phenylalanine or tryptophan. The order of the fields is V gene, clone size, J gene, D gene, CDR3 protein. A D gene is named only where the DNA matches it firmly. Not all rows give a size; the values are once, few, many and, for expanded clones, a class.

V: TRBV30; size: few; J: TRBJ2-1; D: TRBD1; CDR3: CAWKQGYNEQFF
V: TRBV30; size: .; J: TRBJ2-6; D: .; CDR3: CAWAGVGANVLTF
V: TRBV29-1; size: .; J: TRBJ2-7; D: .; CDR3: CSVGRTINYEQYF
V: TRBV30; size: .; J: TRBJ2-7; D: .; CDR3: CAWSVLVSYEQYF
V: TRBV30; size: few; J: TRBJ1-1; D: .; CDR3: CAWAEVRAFF
V: TRBV7-8; size: .; J: TRBJ2-2; D: .; CDR3: CASSLLGGNTGELFF
V: TRBV30; size: few; J: TRBJ2-7; D: .; CDR3: CAWRTAYEQYF
V: TRBV7-9; size: .; J: TRBJ2-1; D: .; CDR3: CASSSRTGSSYNEQFF
V: TRBV18; size: few; J: TRBJ2-3; D: TRBD1; CDR3: CASSPSGGHTDTQYF
V: TRBV29-1; size: few; J: TRBJ1-5; D: TRBD1; CDR3: CSVTGERDQPQHF
V: TRBV12-5; size: .; J: TRBJ2-5; D: .; CDR3: CASGRAQETQYF
V: TRBV7-2; size: few; J: TRBJ2-7; D: TRBD2; CDR3: CASSYSGASPYEQYF
V: TRBV7-2; size: few; J: TRBJ2-4; D: TRBD2; CDR3: CASSTEPGLRGINIQYF
V: TRBV25-1; size: .; J: TRBJ2-3; D: .; CDR3: CASSESGIGNTQYF
V: TRBV30; size: .; J: TRBJ2-7; D: .; CDR3: CAWSVKGSYEQYF
V: TRBV25-1; size: few; J: TRBJ2-7; D: .; CDR3: CASKSRSYEQYF
V: TRBV9; size: few; J: TRBJ2-3; D: TRBD2; CDR3: CASSVSSGSPDTQYF
V: TRBV7-2; size: .; J: TRBJ2-1; D: .; CDR3: CASSLAPASVNEQFF
V: TRBV11-2; size: .; J: TRBJ2-7; D: TRBD2; CDR3: CASSFTAGAYEQYF
V: TRBV29-1; size: .; J: TRBJ2-3; D: TRBD1; CDR3: CSVAGQGGADTQYF
V: TRBV27; size: few; J: TRBJ2-4; D: TRBD1; CDR3: CASSLSRWGTGVNF
V: TRBV7-2; size: .; J: TRBJ2-1; D: TRBD1; CDR3: CASSLRTGNYNEQFF
V: TRBV14; size: .; J: TRBJ1-1; D: .; CDR3: CASSQGIRTEAFF
V: TRBV2; size: .; J: TRBJ1-6; D: .; CDR3: CASSVRKGSGLMNSPLHF
V: TRBV30; size: .; J: TRBJ2-7; D: TRBD1; CDR3: CAWGQEAYEQYF
V: TRBV30; size: .; J: TRBJ2-5; D: TRBD2; CDR3: CAWSGGLALGETQYF
V: TRBV29-1; size: .; J: TRBJ2-7; D: .; CDR3: CSVVDGTYEQYF
V: TRBV30; size: few; J: TRBJ2-2; D: .; CDR3: CAWSVMLAGELFF
V: TRBV30; size: .; J: TRBJ2-7; D: .; CDR3: CAWSVLEYEQYF
V: TRBV30; size: few; J: TRBJ2-3; D: .; CDR3: CAWSTIGLGDTQYF
V: TRBV19; size: .; J: TRBJ2-7; D: TRBD1; CDR3: CASSIGTVYEQYF
V: TRBV5-1; size: .; J: TRBJ2-3; D: .; CDR3: CASSLVGTTSDTQYF
V: TRBV30; size: few; J: TRBJ2-4; D: TRBD2; CDR3: CAWSVERTSGSRDIQYF
V: TRBV25-1; size: .; J: TRBJ2-7; D: .; CDR3: CASRPGPGSEQYF
V: TRBV29-1; size: few; J: TRBJ2-7; D: .; CDR3: CSVLTRSTYEQYF
V: TRBV7-8; size: .; J: TRBJ2-2; D: .; CDR3: CASSVVSRVTGELFF
V: TRBV9; size: .; J: TRBJ2-3; D: TRBD2; CDR3: CASSVGLAGGTDTQYF
V: TRBV2; size: few; J: TRBJ2-3; D: .; CDR3: CASSEAERSSGPTDTQYF
V: TRBV7-6; size: .; J: TRBJ2-7; D: .; CDR3: CASRRGRETSYEQYF
V: TRBV18; size: .; J: TRBJ1-2; D: .; CDR3: CASSPPTGRWGYGYTF
V: TRBV30; size: few; J: TRBJ1-5; D: TRBD1; CDR3: CAWSADRGNQPQHF
V: TRBV29-1; size: few; J: TRBJ2-5; D: .; CDR3: CSVEGVENRQETQYF
V: TRBV29-1; size: .; J: TRBJ2-3; D: .; CDR3: CSGASDTDTQYF
V: TRBV19; size: few; J: TRBJ1-2; D: TRBD1; CDR3: CASSIDRGLDGYTF
V: TRBV5-6; size: few; J: TRBJ2-6; D: TRBD1; CDR3: CASSLRTGSGANVLTF
V: TRBV9; size: .; J: TRBJ2-1; D: TRBD2; CDR3: CASSMTSGSLNEQFF
V: TRBV7-8; size: few; J: TRBJ2-1; D: TRBD2; CDR3: CASSLARTRDNEQFF
V: TRBV29-1; size: few; J: TRBJ1-1; D: .; CDR3: CSVMRRVTNTEAFF
V: TRBV9; size: .; J: TRBJ1-1; D: .; CDR3: CASTPGQLNTEAFF
V: TRBV5-1; size: .; J: TRBJ2-3; D: TRBD2; CDR3: CASSSLAGVPDTQYF